This is a list of T cell receptor beta chains from one sample in a study of blood T cell repertoires in COVID-19. The data were produced by immunoSEQ multiplex PCR, yet TCRdb's version contains in-frame clones alone and is incomplete. The sample lists around 220,000 clones, about 90% occurring once. Sequenced material: peripheral blood. The receptors were gathered from a man in his forties or fifties with active or convalescent COVID-19. Both conserved end residues are part of each CDR3. The order of the fields is J gene, V gene, D gene, clone size, CDR3 length, CDR3 DNA, CDR3 protein. A D gene is named only where the DNA matches it firmly. Only some rows state a clone size, as once, few, many or a class for expanded clones.

>TRBJ2-7|TRBV14|TRBD1|-|15
TGTGCCAGCAGCCAACTGACAGGGGCACCCTACGAGCAGTACTTC
CASSQLTGAPYEQYF
>TRBJ2-1|TRBV6-2/TRBV6-3|TRBD2|-|19
TGTGCCAGCAGTGAGGGGCTAGCGGGGGCCAATCTAAGATACAATGAGCAGTTCTTC
CASSEGLAGANLRYNEQFF
>TRBJ2-2|TRBV4-1|-|once|13
TGCGCCAGCAGGGAACAGGGCTCCGGGGAGCTGTTTTTT
CASREQGSGELFF
>TRBJ2-1|TRBV7-3|TRBD2|-|15
TGTGCCAGCAGCTTAGGATCGCGGGAGTTTAATGAGCAGTTCTTC
CASSLGSREFNEQFF
>TRBJ2-5|TRBV21-1|-|-|13
TGTGCCAGCATGTGGGGCAGGGTGGAGACCCAGTACTTC
CASMWGRVETQYF
>TRBJ2-4|TRBV5-4|TRBD1|-|13
TGTGATTCACTAGGGACAGGGAAAAACATTCAGTACTTC
CDSLGTGKNIQYF
>TRBJ2-4|TRBV28|TRBD2|-|16
TGTGCCAGCAGCTTGGCGAGCGGGGGGGCACAAAACATTCAGTACTTC
CASSLASGGAQNIQYF
>TRBJ2-3|TRBV13|-|-|17
TGTGCCAGCAGCTTAGTTCAGTTTGTAGGGGGTACAGATACGCAGTATTTT
CASSLVQFVGGTDTQYF
>TRBJ1-4|TRBV10-3|-|-|15
TGTGCCATCAGTGATAGAGGAGCACCTAATGAAAAACTGTTTTTT
CAISDRGAPNEKLFF
>TRBJ2-1|TRBV5-1|-|-|13
TGCGCCAGCAGCTTGGCTTACAGTAATGAGCAGTTCTTC
CASSLAYSNEQFF
>TRBJ2-7|TRBV23-1|-|-|16
TGCGCCAGCAGTCCGAAGGACCCACCCGGGGACTACGAGCAGTACTTC
CASSPKDPPGDYEQYF
>TRBJ1-5|TRBV6-6|-|few|14
TGTGCCAGCAGTTTGACGGGAGGAGATCAGCCCCAGCATTTT
CASSLTGGDQPQHF
>TRBJ2-7|TRBV27|TRBD2|-|13
TGTGCCAGCAGTGGGACTAGCGGGACGGAGCAGTACTTC
CASSGTSGTEQYF
>TRBJ2-5|TRBV28|-|-|15
TGTGCCAGCAGTTTTAACAGGGCGGCCCAAGAGACCCAGTACTTC
CASSFNRAAQETQYF
>TRBJ1-1|TRBV11-2|-|-|12
TGTGCCAGCAGCCCCCAAAGGGGGGAAGCTTTCTTT
CASSPQRGEAFF
>TRBJ1-6|TRBV30|-|-|13
TGTGCCTGGAGTGGGGGCCTTAATTCACCCCTCCACTTT
CAWSGGLNSPLHF
>TRBJ2-2|TRBV14|-|-|13
TGTGCCAGCAGCCAGTTCGTCACCGGGGAGCTGTTTTTT
CASSQFVTGELFF
>TRBJ1-2|TRBV2|-|-|14
TGTGCCAGCACCGGGGACTTTAATTACTATGGCTACACCTTC
CASTGDFNYYGYTF
>TRBJ2-2|TRBV5-1|TRBD1|-|15
TGCGCCAGCAGCTCGACAGGGGGCGCTGGCGGGGAGCTGTTTTTT
CASSSTGGAGGELFF
>TRBJ2-3|TRBV5-1|TRBD2|-|15
TGCGCCAGCAGCCGTACTAGCGGGGCAGGAGATACGCAGTATTTT
CASSRTSGAGDTQYF
>TRBJ1-2|TRBV29-1|TRBD1|-|12
TGCAGCGTTCGCGACAGGGTCTATGGCTACACCTTC
CSVRDRVYGYTF
>TRBJ1-1|TRBV5-5|TRBD1|-|9
TGTGCCAGCAGGCCGGGACAGTTCTTT
CASRPGQFF